A selection of T cell receptor beta chains follows, all from one sample in a study of blood T cells in healthy people across ages. TCRdb called the 5' RACE reads again in MiXCR, with one record for every CDR3 protein. The sample consists of about 1.4 million distinct CDR3 sequences, around 59% of them appearing once. Sequencing input: blood. The source of these receptors is a man between 18 and 35 years old in good health. The CDR3 runs from the conserved cysteine through the conserved F or W. A D gene is named only where the DNA matches it firmly. Clone size is shown for a subset of rows, as once, few, many or a class of expanded clone.

TGCAGCGTTGTTGAGGGTCTAACTCTCCACTTT	CSVVEGLTLHF	NA	NA	TRBV29-1	TRBJ1-6
TGCAGTGCCGTTAAGCGGCTAGCGGGCCCCAAAAACATTCAGTACTTC	CSAVKRLAGPKNIQYF	once	TRBD2	TRBV20-1	TRBJ2-4
TGTGCCAGCAGCGTAGAGCCACTCCAAGAGGCCCAGTACTTC	CASSVEPLQEAQYF	NA	NA	TRBV9	TRBJ2-5
TGCAGCGCGACCGAAGGGACAGGGGCGACCTACGAGCAGTACTTC	CSATEGTGATYEQYF	NA	TRBD1	TRBV29-1	TRBJ2-7
TGCAGCGTCCCGGGAAGCTCCTACAATGAGCAGTACTTC	CSVPGSSYNEQYF	NA	NA	TRBV29-1	TRBJ2-7
TGTGCCAGCAAATCTAGGACAGGGGGGGGCGCGAGCAATCAGCCCCAGCATTTT	CASKSRTGGGASNQPQHF	NA	TRBD1	TRBV2	TRBJ1-5
TGTGCCAGCAGTTACAGAGGGACAGGGTTTTGGGGCTACACCTTC	CASSYRGTGFWGYTF	NA	TRBD1	TRBV6-6	TRBJ1-2
TGTGCCAGCAGTTACCCACAGGGAGACGAGCAGTACTTC	CASSYPQGDEQYF	NA	NA	TRBV6-5	TRBJ2-7
TGTGCCAGCAGCCTTTGGCGGGACAGGAGGTCCGAGCAGTACTTC	CASSLWRDRRSEQYF	NA	TRBD1	TRBV27	TRBJ2-7
TGTGCCAGCAGTTACTCCCCCGAAGGTACGAAGTACGAGCAGTACTTC	CASSYSPEGTKYEQYF	NA	NA	TRBV6-5	TRBJ2-7
TGCAGCGTTGGTGTAGCGGGAGGGTACAATGAGCAGTTCTTC	CSVGVAGGYNEQFF	few	TRBD2	TRBV29-1	TRBJ2-1
TGCAGCGTTGACTGGGACAGGGAAAACGGTGAGCAGTTCTTC	CSVDWDRENGEQFF	NA	TRBD1	TRBV29-1	TRBJ2-1
TGTGCCAGCAGCGAACCCCGCTCTAGCGCAGAAGAGACCCAGTACTTC	CASSEPRSSAEETQYF	NA	NA	TRBV2	TRBJ2-5
TGTGCCAGCACTTTCTTCCCGGGACTAAGCACAGATACGCAGTATTTT	CASTFFPGLSTDTQYF	few	TRBD2	TRBV7-2	TRBJ2-3
TGTGCCAGCAGGGGGGAGCCCGGGACTGAAGCTTTCTTT	CASRGEPGTEAFF	few	NA	TRBV28	TRBJ1-1
TGTGCCAGCAGTGAACTCCGGACAGGGACTGAGCAGTACTTC	CASSELRTGTEQYF	NA	TRBD1	TRBV2	TRBJ2-5
TGTGCCAGCAGTGAAGTCGGGATCCTGGCCTACGAGCAGTACTTC	CASSEVGILAYEQYF	few	NA	TRBV6-1	TRBJ2-7
TGTGCCAGCAGCCCCCGGGCTTCCCCCGCTAGCACAGATACGCAGTATTTT	CASSPRASPASTDTQYF	NA	NA	TRBV7-8	TRBJ2-3
TGTGCCAGCAGCTCGACAGGGATCATCGCTGAAGCTTTCTTT	CASSSTGIIAEAFF	once	TRBD1	TRBV7-2	TRBJ1-1
TGTGCCAGCAGCTTTCCAACAGGGGGAGGAGAGACCCAGTACTTC	CASSFPTGGGETQYF	NA	TRBD1	TRBV7-2	TRBJ2-5
TGTGCCAGCAGCGTAGGACCCAGCGGCGTAAACGAGCAGTACTTC	CASSVGPSGVNEQYF	few	NA	TRBV9	TRBJ2-7
TGTGCCAGCACCTTTGGGACTAGCATCTACGAGCAGTACTTC	CASTFGTSIYEQYF	NA	TRBD2	TRBV7-2	TRBJ2-7
TGTGCCAGCAGTGGACTAGCGGGGGGCCATCAAGAGACCCAGTACTTC	CASSGLAGGHQETQYF	NA	TRBD2	TRBV27	TRBJ2-5
TGTGCCAGCAGTGAGACAGGGTCGAACACTGAAGCTTTCTTT	CASSETGSNTEAFF	NA	TRBD1	TRBV25-1	TRBJ1-1
TGTGCCACCAGCAGAGAGTGGGACTCCTCCTACAATGAGCAGTTCTTC	CATSREWDSSYNEQFF	NA	NA	TRBV15	TRBJ2-1
TGTGCCACCAGTGTCAGTGATAATGAGCAGTTCTTC	CATSVSDNEQFF	NA	NA	TRBV24-1	TRBJ2-1
TGTGCCAGCAGCCAAGATAGCGGGGCCAAAAACATTCAGTACTTC	CASSQDSGAKNIQYF	few	TRBD2	TRBV3-1	TRBJ2-4
TGTGCCAGCAGTCTTGTGGGGAAGAATCAGCCCCAGCATTTT	CASSLVGKNQPQHF	NA	NA	TRBV27	TRBJ1-5
TGTGCCAGCAGTGAGGGCGGGCCTAACGAGCAGTACTTC	CASSEGGPNEQYF	NA	NA	TRBV25-1	TRBJ2-7
TGTGCCATCAGTTTGGAGGACAGGGGGTGGATCTACACCTTC	CAISLEDRGWIYTF	once	TRBD1	TRBV12-3/TRBV12-4	TRBJ1-2
TGTGCCAGCAGCCCTCCGTTGGCTAGCGGCACCTACGAGCAGTACTTC	CASSPPLASGTYEQYF	NA	TRBD2	TRBV3-1	TRBJ2-7
TGTGCCAGCAGAAACGGACAGGGTAGGAATGAGCAGTTCTTC	CASRNGQGRNEQFF	NA	TRBD1	TRBV6-5	TRBJ2-1
TGTGCCAGCAGTTACTCGAGGCTGGGCGAGCAGTACTTC	CASSYSRLGEQYF	NA	NA	TRBV6-2/TRBV6-3	TRBJ2-7
TGTGCCAGCAGTGTTAGGACGGTGGTTGTGGATGAGCAGTTCTTC	CASSVRTVVVDEQFF	NA	NA	TRBV6-1	TRBJ2-1
TGTGCCAGCAGTTTATCGTTCTTTGGGACAGGGGGCTATGAGCAGTTCTTC	CASSLSFFGTGGYEQFF	NA	TRBD1	TRBV27	TRBJ2-1
TGCGCCAGCTCCCCCAAAGGGATTGAAGCTTTCTTT	CASSPKGIEAFF	few	NA	TRBV10-2	TRBJ1-1
TGTGCCAGCAGCCTCGAGCAGGGACTAAAGGGCTACGAGCAGTACTTC	CASSLEQGLKGYEQYF	few	TRBD2	TRBV5-5	TRBJ2-7
TGTGCCAGCAGTGACAGGGTGGCCGGGGAGCTGTTTTTT	CASSDRVAGELFF	NA	TRBD1	TRBV27	TRBJ2-2
TGTGCCAGCAGCTTAGGTCCTAGCGGGACTCTCAATGAGCAGTTCTTC	CASSLGPSGTLNEQFF	NA	TRBD2	TRBV7-9	TRBJ2-1
TGTGCCAGCAGTTTATGGCCTGGGTTAATAAACTATGGCTACACCTTC	CASSLWPGLINYGYTF	NA	NA	TRBV28	TRBJ1-2
TGCAGTGCTAGTTCTCCGGGGTCTAACTATGGCCACACCTTC	CSASSPGSNYGHTF	NA	NA	TRBV20-1	TRBJ1-2
TGTGCCAGTGGATGGGTCTCTGGAAACACCATATATTTT	CASGWVSGNTIYF	NA	NA	TRBV6-1	TRBJ1-3
TGTGCCAGCAGCGTTCTAGTTTCCCCTAGCTCCTACAATGAGCAGTTCTTC	CASSVLVSPSSYNEQFF	NA	NA	TRBV9	TRBJ2-1
TGTGCCAGGGGGTCGACAGGGGGCTACACTGAAGCTTTCTTT	CARGSTGGYTEAFF	NA	TRBD1	TRBV2	TRBJ1-1
TGTGCCAGCAAAAGAGCGGGCGAGGCGTCAGATACGCAGTATTTT	CASKRAGEASDTQYF	once	NA	TRBV12-3/TRBV12-4	TRBJ2-3
TGTGCCAGCAGCATGACAGGGGAAGGGTACGAGCAGTACTTC	CASSMTGEGYEQYF	NA	TRBD1	TRBV11-2	TRBJ2-7
TGTGCCAGCAGCCCAGGACAGTTCTATGGCTACACCTTC	CASSPGQFYGYTF	NA	NA	TRBV14	TRBJ1-2